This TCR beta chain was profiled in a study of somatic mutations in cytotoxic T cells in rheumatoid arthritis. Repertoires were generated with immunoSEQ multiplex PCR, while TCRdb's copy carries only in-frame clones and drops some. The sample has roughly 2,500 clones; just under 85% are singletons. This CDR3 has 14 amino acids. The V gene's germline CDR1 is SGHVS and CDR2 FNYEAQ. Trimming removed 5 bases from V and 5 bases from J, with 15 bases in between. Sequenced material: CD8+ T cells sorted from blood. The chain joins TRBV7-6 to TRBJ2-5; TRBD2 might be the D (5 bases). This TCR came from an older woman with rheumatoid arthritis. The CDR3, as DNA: TGTGCCAGCAGCGCGGAGGACGGCCACGAGACCCAGTACTTC. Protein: CASSAEDGHETQYF.